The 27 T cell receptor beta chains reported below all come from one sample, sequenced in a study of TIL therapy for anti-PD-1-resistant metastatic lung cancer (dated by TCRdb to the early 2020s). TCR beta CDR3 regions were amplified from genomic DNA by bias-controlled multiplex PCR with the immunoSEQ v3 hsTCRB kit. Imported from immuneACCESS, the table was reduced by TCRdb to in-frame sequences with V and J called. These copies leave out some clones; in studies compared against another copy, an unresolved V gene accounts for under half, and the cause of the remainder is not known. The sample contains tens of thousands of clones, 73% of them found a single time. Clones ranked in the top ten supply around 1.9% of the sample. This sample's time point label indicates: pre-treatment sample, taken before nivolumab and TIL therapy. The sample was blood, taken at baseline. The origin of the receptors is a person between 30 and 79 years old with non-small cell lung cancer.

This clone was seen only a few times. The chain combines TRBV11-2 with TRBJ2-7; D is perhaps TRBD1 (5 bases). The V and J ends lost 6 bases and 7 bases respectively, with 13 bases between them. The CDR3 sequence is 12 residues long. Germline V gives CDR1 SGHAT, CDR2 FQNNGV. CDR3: CASRWGGWEQYF. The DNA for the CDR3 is TGTGCCAGCAGATGGGGCGGTTGGGAGCAGTACTTC.

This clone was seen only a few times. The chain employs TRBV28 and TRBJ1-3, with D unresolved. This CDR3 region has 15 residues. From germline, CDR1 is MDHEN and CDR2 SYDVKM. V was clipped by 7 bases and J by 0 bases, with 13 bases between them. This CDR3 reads CASTPGQISGNTIYF. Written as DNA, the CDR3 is TGTGCCAGCACCCCTGGCCAAATCTCTGGAAACACCATATATTTT.

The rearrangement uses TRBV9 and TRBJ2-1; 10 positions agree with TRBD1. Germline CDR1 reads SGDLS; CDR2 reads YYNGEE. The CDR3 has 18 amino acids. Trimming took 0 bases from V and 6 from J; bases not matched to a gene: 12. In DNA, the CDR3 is TGTGCCAGCAGCGTAGCGCCGACGACAGGGGGCGGTCTCAATGAGCAGTTCTTC. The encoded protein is CASSVAPTTGGGLNEQFF.

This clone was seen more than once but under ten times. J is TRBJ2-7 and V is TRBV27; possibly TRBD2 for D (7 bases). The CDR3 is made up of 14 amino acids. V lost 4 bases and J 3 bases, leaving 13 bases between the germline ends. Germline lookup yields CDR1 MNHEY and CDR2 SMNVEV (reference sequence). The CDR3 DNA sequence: TGTGCCAGCAGTTCAAGGGGGGGTTACTACGAGCAGTACTTC. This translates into CASSSRGGYYEQYF.

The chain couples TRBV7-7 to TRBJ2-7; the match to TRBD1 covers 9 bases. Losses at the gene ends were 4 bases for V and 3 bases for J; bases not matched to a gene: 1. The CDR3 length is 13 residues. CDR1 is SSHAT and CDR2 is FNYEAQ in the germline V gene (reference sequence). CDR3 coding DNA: TGTGCCAGCAGCTGGGACAGGGACTACGAGCAGTACTTC. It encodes CASSWDRDYEQYF.

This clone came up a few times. The CDR3 DNA reads as TGTGCCAGCAGCCCGCCCCACACAGGGGGTTCCACTGAAGCTTTCTTT. Its translation is CASSPPHTGGSTEAFF. The chain employs TRBV7-9 and TRBJ1-1; TRBD1 agrees at 8 bases. The junction had 12 bases not matched to a gene; V was cut back by 5 bases and J by 4 bases. From germline, CDR1 is SEHNR and CDR2 FQNEAQ (reference sequence). This CDR3 is built from 16 residues.

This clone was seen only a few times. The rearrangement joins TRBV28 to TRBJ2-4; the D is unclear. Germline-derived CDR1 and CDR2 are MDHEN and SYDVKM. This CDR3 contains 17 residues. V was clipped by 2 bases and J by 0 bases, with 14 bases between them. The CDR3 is CASSLIRLTLAKNIQYF. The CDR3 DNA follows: TGTGCCAGCAGTTTAATTAGGCTTACGTTAGCCAAAAACATTCAGTACTTC.

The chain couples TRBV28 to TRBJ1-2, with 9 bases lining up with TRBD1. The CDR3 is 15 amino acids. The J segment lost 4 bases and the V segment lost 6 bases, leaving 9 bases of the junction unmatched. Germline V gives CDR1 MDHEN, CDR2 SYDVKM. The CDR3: CASRLQGAFSYGYTF. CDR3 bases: TGTGCCAGCAGGTTACAGGGGGCCTTTAGCTATGGCTACACCTTC.

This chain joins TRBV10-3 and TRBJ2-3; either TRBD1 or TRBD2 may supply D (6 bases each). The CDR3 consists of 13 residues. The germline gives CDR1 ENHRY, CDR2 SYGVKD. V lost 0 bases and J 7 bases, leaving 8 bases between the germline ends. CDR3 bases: TGTGCCATCAGTGAGTCAGGGGGGAATACGCAGTATTTT. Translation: CAISESGGNTQYF.

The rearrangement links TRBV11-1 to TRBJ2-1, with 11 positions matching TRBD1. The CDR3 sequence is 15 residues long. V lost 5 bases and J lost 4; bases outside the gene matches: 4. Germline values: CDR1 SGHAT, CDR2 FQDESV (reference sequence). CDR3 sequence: CASSQGQGVYNEQFF. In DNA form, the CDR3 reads TGTGCCAGCAGCCAGGGACAGGGGGTGTACAATGAGCAGTTCTTC. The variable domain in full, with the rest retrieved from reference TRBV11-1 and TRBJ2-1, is EAEVAQSPRYKITEKSQAVAFWCDPISGHATLYWYRQILGQGPELLVQFQDESVVDDSQLPKDRFSAERLKGVDSTLKIQPAELGDSAMYLCASSQGQGVYNEQFFGPGTRLTVL.

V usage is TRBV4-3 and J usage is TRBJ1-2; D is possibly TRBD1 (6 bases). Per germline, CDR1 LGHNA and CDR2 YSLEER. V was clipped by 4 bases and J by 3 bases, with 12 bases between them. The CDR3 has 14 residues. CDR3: CASSLMQGYYGYTF. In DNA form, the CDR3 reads TGCGCCAGCAGCCTTATGCAGGGGTACTATGGCTACACCTTC.

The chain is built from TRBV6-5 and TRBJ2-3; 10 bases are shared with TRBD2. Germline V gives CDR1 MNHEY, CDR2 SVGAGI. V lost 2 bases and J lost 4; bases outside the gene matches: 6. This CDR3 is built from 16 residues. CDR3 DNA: TGTGCCAGCAGTTACACCGGGACTAGCGCAGCAGATACGCAGTATTTT. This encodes CASSYTGTSAADTQYF.

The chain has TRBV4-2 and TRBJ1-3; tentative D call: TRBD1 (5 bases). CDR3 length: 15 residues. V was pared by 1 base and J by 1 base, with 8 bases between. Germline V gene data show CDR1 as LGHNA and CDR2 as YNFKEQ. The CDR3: CASSQGGGSGNTIYF. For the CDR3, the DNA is TGTGCCAGCAGCCAAGGGGGGGGTTCTGGAAACACCATATATTTT.

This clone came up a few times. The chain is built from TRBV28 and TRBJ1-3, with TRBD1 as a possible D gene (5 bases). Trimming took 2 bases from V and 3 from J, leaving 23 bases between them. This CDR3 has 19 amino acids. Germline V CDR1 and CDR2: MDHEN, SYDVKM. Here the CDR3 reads CASSLSSLRPGQGGNTIYF. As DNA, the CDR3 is TGTGCCAGCAGTTTAAGTTCTTTACGGCCAGGGCAAGGTGGAAACACCATATATTTT.

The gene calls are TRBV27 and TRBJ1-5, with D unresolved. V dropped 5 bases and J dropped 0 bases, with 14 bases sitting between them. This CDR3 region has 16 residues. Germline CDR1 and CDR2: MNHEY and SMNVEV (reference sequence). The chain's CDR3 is CASSRYSEVSNQPQHF. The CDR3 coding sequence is TGTGCCAGCAGTCGTTACTCAGAGGTTAGCAATCAGCCCCAGCATTTT.

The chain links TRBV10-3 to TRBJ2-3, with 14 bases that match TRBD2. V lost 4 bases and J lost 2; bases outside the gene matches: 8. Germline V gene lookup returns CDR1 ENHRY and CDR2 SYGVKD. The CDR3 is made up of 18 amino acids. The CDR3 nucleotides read TGTGCCATCAGTGGATCGGGACTAGCGGGGGCCTCCACAGATACGCAGTATTTT. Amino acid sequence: CAISGSGLAGASTDTQYF.

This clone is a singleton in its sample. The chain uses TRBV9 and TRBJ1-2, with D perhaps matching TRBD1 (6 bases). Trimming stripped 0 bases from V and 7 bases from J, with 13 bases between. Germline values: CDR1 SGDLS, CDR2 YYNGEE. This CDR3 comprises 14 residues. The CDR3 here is CASSVGDGGSGYTF. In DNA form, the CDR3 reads TGTGCCAGCAGCGTAGGCGACGGGGGCAGTGGCTACACCTTC.

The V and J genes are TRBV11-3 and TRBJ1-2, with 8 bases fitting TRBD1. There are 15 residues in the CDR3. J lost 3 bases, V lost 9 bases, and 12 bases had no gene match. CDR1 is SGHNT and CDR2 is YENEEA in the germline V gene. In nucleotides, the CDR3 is TGTGCCAGATTACCCCCGGACAGGGATCACTATGGCTACACCTTC. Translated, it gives CARLPPDRDHYGYTF.

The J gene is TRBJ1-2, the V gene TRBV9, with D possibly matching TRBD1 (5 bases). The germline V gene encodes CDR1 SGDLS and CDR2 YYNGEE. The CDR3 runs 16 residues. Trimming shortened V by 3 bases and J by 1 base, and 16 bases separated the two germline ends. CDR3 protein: CASSEGRSFGNYGYTF. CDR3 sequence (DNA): TGTGCCAGCAGCGAGGGACGGTCTTTTGGTAACTATGGCTACACCTTC.

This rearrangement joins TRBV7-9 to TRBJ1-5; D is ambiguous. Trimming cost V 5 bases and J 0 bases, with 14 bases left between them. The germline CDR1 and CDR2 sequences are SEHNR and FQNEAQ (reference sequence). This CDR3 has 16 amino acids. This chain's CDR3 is CASSPWRDTSNQPQHF. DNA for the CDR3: TGTGCCAGCAGCCCCTGGAGGGATACTAGCAATCAGCCCCAGCATTTT.

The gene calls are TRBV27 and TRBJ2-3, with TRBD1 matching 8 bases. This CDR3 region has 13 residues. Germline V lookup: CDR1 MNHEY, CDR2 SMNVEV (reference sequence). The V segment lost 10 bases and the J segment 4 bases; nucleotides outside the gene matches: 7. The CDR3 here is CATQGAGADTQYF. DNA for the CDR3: TGTGCCACCCAGGGGGCAGGGGCAGATACGCAGTATTTT.

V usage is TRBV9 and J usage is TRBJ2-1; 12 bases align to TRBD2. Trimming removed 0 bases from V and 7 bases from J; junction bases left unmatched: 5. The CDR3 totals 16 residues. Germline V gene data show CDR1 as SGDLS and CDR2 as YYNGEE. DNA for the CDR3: TGTGCCAGCAGCGTAGACCGCCTAGCGGGGGGGAATGAGCAGTTCTTC. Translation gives CASSVDRLAGGNEQFF. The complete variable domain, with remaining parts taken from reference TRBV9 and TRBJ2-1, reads DSGVTQTPKHLITATGQRVTLRCSPRSGDLSVYWYQQSLDQGLQFLIQYYNGEERAKGNILERFSAQQFPDLHSELNLSSLELGDSALYFCASSVDRLAGGNEQFFGPGTRLTVL.

The CDR3 protein is CASSLGGTGGYEQYF. The CDR3, as DNA: TGTGCCAGCAGCTTAGGAGGGACAGGAGGCTACGAGCAGTACTTC. The V gene is TRBV7-2, the J gene TRBJ2-7; TRBD1 matches 8 bases. The junction had 5 bases not matched to a gene; V was cut back by 1 base and J by 3 bases. This CDR3 is 15 amino acids long. Germline values: CDR1 SGHTA, CDR2 FQGNSA.

Here the CDR3 reads CASSALPGNSYEQYF. The CDR3 nucleotides read TGCGCCAGCAGCGCGCTCCCAGGTAACTCCTACGAGCAGTACTTC. The chain recombines TRBV5-1 with TRBJ2-7; no clear D. Germline CDR1 SGHRS, CDR2 YFSETQ. The germline V and J ends were trimmed by 4 bases and 0 bases, with 14 bases remaining between them. The CDR3 contains 15 residues. The full variable domain, completed using reference TRBV5-1 and TRBJ2-7, is KAGVTQTPRYLIKTRGQQVTLSCSPISGHRSVSWYQQTPGQGLQFLFEYFSETQRNKGNFPGRFSGRQFSNSRSEMNVSTLELGDSALYLCASSALPGNSYEQYFGPGTRLTVT.

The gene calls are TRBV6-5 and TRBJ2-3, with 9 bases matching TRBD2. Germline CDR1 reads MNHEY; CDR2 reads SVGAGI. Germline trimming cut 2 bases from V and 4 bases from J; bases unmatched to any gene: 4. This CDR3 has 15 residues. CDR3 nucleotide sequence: TGTGCCAGCAGTTACCGGGCGGGGGGGCCAGATACGCAGTATTTT. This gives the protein CASSYRAGGPDTQYF.

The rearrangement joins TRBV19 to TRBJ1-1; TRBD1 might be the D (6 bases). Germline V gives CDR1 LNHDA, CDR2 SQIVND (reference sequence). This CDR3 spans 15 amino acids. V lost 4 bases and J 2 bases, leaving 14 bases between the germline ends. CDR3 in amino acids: CASSRGQTINTEAFF. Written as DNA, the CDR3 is TGTGCCAGTAGTAGAGGACAGACGATAAACACTGAAGCTTTCTTT.

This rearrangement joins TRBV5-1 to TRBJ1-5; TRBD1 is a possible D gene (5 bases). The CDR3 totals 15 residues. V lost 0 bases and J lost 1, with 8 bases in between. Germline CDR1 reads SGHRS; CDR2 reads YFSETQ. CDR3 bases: TGCGCCAGCAGCTTGGAATGGGGCAGCAATCAGCCCCAGCATTTT. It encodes CASSLEWGSNQPQHF.